The source of this T cell receptor beta chain is a study of Graves' ophthalmopathy and Graves' hyperthyroidism. The CDR3 extends over 12 amino acids. With 6 bases removed from V and 5 bases from J, the gap between germline ends came to 11 bases. CDR1 is MNHEY and CDR2 is SMNVEV in the germline V gene (reference sequence). Amplifying from RNA transcripts, the study obtained TCR beta CDR3 regions. First-round RT-PCR used HTBI primers; second-round multiplex PCR followed. Using its own MiXCR run on the multiplex PCR reads, TCRdb lists one record per CDR3 protein. Found here are about 410,000 distinct CDR3 sequences, about 18% of them singletons; the top ten hold approximately 1.4%. This clonotype was picked up many times.

The rearrangement uses TRBV27 and TRBJ2-7; D could derive from TRBD1 or TRBD2 (5 bases each). This clonotype was obtained from a woman aged 18-29 years with Graves' ophthalmopathy. Sequencing was carried out using peripheral blood. In DNA form, the CDR3 reads TGTGCCAGCAGGAGGGGTTCCCACGAGCAGTACTTC. It specifies CASRRGSHEQYF.